This TCR beta chain was found in a study of CD8 T cells in ankylosing spondylitis. General study findings and limits: A motif in TCR beta, a set of eight highly homologous variants, appeared characteristic of ankylosing spondylitis blood. The clones that were linked to disease were reported to be significantly enriched in matched synovial fluid samples from ankylosing spondylitis patients. Those disease-linked clones were CD8+; they were also relatively rare in peripheral blood.

Concerning this clonotype itself: The antigen remains unidentified.

Germline CDR1 and CDR2: SGHRS and YFSETQ. This CDR3 region has 13 residues. V gave up 6 bases and J gave up 5 bases, with 14 bases separating them. Researchers built TCR beta libraries using quantitative 5'-RACE with molecular barcodes. Using its own MiXCR run on the 5' RACE reads, TCRdb lists one record per CDR3 protein. The data contain hundreds of thousands of distinct CDR3 sequences, around a quarter of them seen just once; the ten biggest clones take up roughly 6.7%. The V gene is TRBV5-1, the J gene TRBJ1-1, with D hard to call. The TCR originated in a male donor with ankylosing spondylitis or in good health (not recorded which). Input material: blood, either unsorted or a sorted T cell fraction (not recorded which). The CDR3: CASKSPLGTEAFF. CDR3 bases: TGCGCCAGCAAAAGCCCTTTAGGGACTGAAGCTTTCTTT.